The rows below give T cell receptor beta chains drawn from one sample of a study of T-cell memory formation after mild COVID-19. Each CDR3 protein is one row after TCRdb ran MiXCR on the 5' RACE reads. The sample lists around 83,000 distinct CDR3 sequences; around 25% were seen once. Sequenced: PBMCs or a T cell subset sorted from them (not recorded which). Source of these receptors: a young man who had mild COVID-19 (a few samples of this study predate the infection). Cell type and time point are not known. CDR3s include the opening cysteine and the closing phenylalanine or tryptophan. Fields, in order: clone size, V gene, J gene, D gene, CDR3 DNA, CDR3 protein. A D gene is named only where the DNA matches it firmly. The size entry is marked missing in some rows and otherwise reads once, few, many or a size class.

>-|TRBV7-7|TRBJ2-3|TRBD1
TGTGCCAGCAGCTCAGGACAGGGGCCAGGAGATACGCAGTATTTT
CASSSGQGPGDTQYF
>few|TRBV28|TRBJ1-4|-
TGTGCCAGCAGTTTTTCCGACCTCAAGGGTTCTTCTGGCGAAAAACTGTTTTTT
CASSFSDLKGSSGEKLFF
>few|TRBV19|TRBJ2-3|-
TGTGCCAGTAGGGTTGAGTCACGGGGCCTATATACGCAGTATTTT
CASRVESRGLYTQYF
>few|TRBV4-2|TRBJ2-2|TRBD1
TGTGCCAGCAGCCACAGGACAGGGGGTACCGGGGAGCTGTTTTTT
CASSHRTGGTGELFF
>few|TRBV5-6|TRBJ2-7|-
TGTGCCAGCAGCTGGGGCTCCGAGCAGTACTTC
CASSWGSEQYF
>few|TRBV20-1|TRBJ2-7|-
TGCAGTGCTAGGGGGCGGGACACCCCCTACGAGCAGTACTTC
CSARGRDTPYEQYF
>many|TRBV4-2|TRBJ2-5|TRBD2
TGTGCCAGCAGCCAAAGGGATGGGGGGGACCAAGAGACCCAGTACTTC
CASSQRDGGDQETQYF
>few|TRBV4-1|TRBJ2-1|-
TGCGCCAGCAGCCAAGGGGAACTAATGTTCTTC
CASSQGELMFF
>few|TRBV7-9|TRBJ2-7|-
TGTGCCAGCAGCGACCGGGGTTACGAGCAGTACTTC
CASSDRGYEQYF
>few|TRBV6-2/TRBV6-3|TRBJ1-1|-
TGTGCCAGCAGTCCAAGCATGAACACTGAAGCTTTCTTT
CASSPSMNTEAFF
>few|TRBV20-1|TRBJ1-5|-
TGCAGTGCTGTCCGGGAGACCCGCCTCAGTCAGCCCCAGCATTTT
CSAVRETRLSQPQHF
>-|TRBV25-1|TRBJ2-3|-
TGTGCCAGCACCTATTCCCTCACAGATACGCAGTATTTT
CASTYSLTDTQYF
>-|TRBV6-6|TRBJ2-3|-
TGTGCCAGCAGTTACACCTCGCATACGCAGTATTTT
CASSYTSHTQYF
>-|TRBV7-6|TRBJ2-5|-
TGTGCCAGCAGCCCACCGGACCATAAAGAGACCCAGTACTTC
CASSPPDHKETQYF
>few|TRBV5-1|TRBJ2-4|TRBD1
TGCGCCAGCAGCCTGGAACCGGCAGGGGGCCGGAACATTCAGTACTTC
CASSLEPAGGRNIQYF
>-|TRBV29-1|TRBJ1-1|-
TGCAGCGTTTACACCGGGACGGGGAACACTGAAGCTTTCTTT
CSVYTGTGNTEAFF